This entry features one T cell receptor (beta chain) sequence. In the PCR, 60 Vbeta and 13 Jbeta primers were used. Clones were sequenced by immunoSEQ multiplex PCR, and TCRdb holds only the in-frame ones, with some missing. The sample lists 150,000 to 200,000 clones; about 77% were seen once. The data were obtained in a study of cytomegalovirus exposure and HLA in healthy donors. V was clipped by 4 bases and J by 0 bases, with 14 bases between them. CDR1 is SGHDT and CDR2 is YYEEEE in the germline V gene. This CDR3 is built from 16 residues. The rearrangement joins TRBV5-6 to TRBJ1-5; tentative D call: TRBD1 (5 bases). This TCR derives from a woman aged 25-40 years in good health and CMV-seropositive. Sample: PBMCs. CDR3 sequence reads: CASSLGGTNSNQPQHF. CDR3 bases: TGTGCCAGCAGCCTCGGGGGGACGAATAGCAATCAGCCCCAGCATTTT.